These 28 T cell receptor beta chains share one sample of origin, sequenced in a study of cytomegalovirus exposure and HLA in healthy donors. PCR primers comprised 60 Vbeta and 13 Jbeta primers. Profiling relied on immunoSEQ multiplex PCR, and the TCRdb table lists in-frame clones only, not all of them. The sample includes 160,000 or so clones, just under 80% of them seen just once. The sample consisted of PBMCs. The receptors come from a woman aged 40 to 50 in good health and CMV-seropositive.

This chain uses TRBV19 with TRBJ2-7; 12 bases fit TRBD2. Germline V gives CDR1 LNHDA, CDR2 SQIVND (reference sequence). V dropped 10 bases and J dropped 2; count of bases not matched to a gene: 6. CDR3 length: 14 residues. The CDR3 region is CATQLAGGPYEQYF. As DNA, the CDR3 is TGTGCCACCCAACTAGCGGGGGGACCCTACGAGCAGTACTTC. The full variable domain, in which reference TRBV19 and TRBJ2-7 provide the parts outside the CDR3, is DGGITQSPKYLFRKEGQNVTLSCEQNLNHDAMYWYRQDPGQGLRLIYYSQIVNDFQKGDIAEGYSVSREKKESFPLTVTSAQKNPTAFYLCATQLAGGPYEQYFGPGTRLTVT.

This sequence joins TRBV7-2 and TRBJ2-7; 12 bases line up with TRBD2. CDR1 is SGHTA, CDR2 FQGNSA, per germline. The CDR3 consists of 14 residues. With V trimmed by 4 bases and J by 4 bases, 2 bases remained unmatched. CDR3 in amino acids: CASSSSGGGYEQYF. In nucleotides, the CDR3 is TGTGCCAGCAGCTCTAGCGGGGGGGGGTACGAGCAGTACTTC.

CDR3: CAWSLRGDEQYF. The DNA of the CDR3 is TGTGCCTGGAGTCTACGGGGGGACGAGCAGTACTTC. The genes are TRBV30 and TRBJ2-7; 7 bases line up with TRBD2. With 2 bases clipped from V and 5 bases from J, the junction kept 3 bases outside the gene matches. The CDR3 runs 12 residues. Germline V gives CDR1 GTSNPN, CDR2 SVGIG (reference sequence).

The J gene is TRBJ1-2, the V gene TRBV27, with 8 bases aligning to TRBD1. Germline CDR1 is MNHEY and CDR2 is SMNVEV (reference sequence). CDR3 size: 12 residues. Losses at the gene ends were 6 bases for V and 8 bases for J; bases not matched to a gene: 5. CDR3: CASRTGVGGYTF. The CDR3 region has the DNA TGTGCCAGCAGGACAGGGGTAGGAGGCTACACCTTC.

V usage is TRBV4-1 and J usage is TRBJ2-7; 7 bases fit TRBD1. The V and J ends lost 3 bases and 1 base, in that order; junction bases with no gene match: 6. The CDR3 sequence is 15 residues long. Looked up from germline, CDR1 is MGHRA and CDR2 is YSYEKL. The DNA of the CDR3 is TGCGCCAGCAGCCATAGGGACAGCCCGTCCTACGAGCAGTACTTC. It translates to CASSHRDSPSYEQYF.

This rearrangement joins TRBV30 to TRBJ1-5, with TRBD1 matching over 8 bases. This CDR3 comprises 16 residues. Germline CDR1 GTSNPN, CDR2 SVGIG (reference sequence). V dropped 8 bases and J dropped 9; count of bases not matched to a gene: 21. As DNA, the CDR3 is TGTGCCCTAAGTAAGGTGACAGGGGTTAATCACGGGCCCCAGCATTTT. Its translation: CALSKVTGVNHGPQHF.

This clone has more than one count but fewer than ten. This sequence joins TRBV11-2 and TRBJ1-1; 9 bases line up with TRBD1. Germline V CDR1 and CDR2: SGHAT, FQNNGV. Trimming removed 1 base from V and 1 base from J; junction bases left unmatched: 10. This CDR3 region has 18 residues. CDR3 protein: CASSLVGQGLSPNTEAFF. The CDR3 region has the DNA TGTGCCAGCAGCTTAGTGGGACAGGGTCTTTCTCCGAACACTGAAGCTTTCTTT. The full variable domain, in which reference TRBV11-2 and TRBJ1-1 provide the parts outside the CDR3, is EAGVAQSPRYKIIEKRQSVAFWCNPISGHATLYWYQQILGQGPKLLIQFQNNGVVDDSQLPKDRFSAERLKGVDSTLKIQPAKLEDSAVYLCASSLVGQGLSPNTEAFFGQGTRLTVV.

The chain recombines TRBV6-5 with TRBJ1-6; no clear D gene. Germline loops: CDR1 MNHEY, CDR2 SVGAGI. V was cut by 6 bases and J by 1 base, with 10 bases left in between. There are 15 residues in the CDR3. CDR3 region: CASSRGGSYNSPLHF. The CDR3 bases are TGTGCCAGCAGCCGCGGCGGGTCCTATAATTCACCCCTCCACTTT.

This sequence joins TRBV29-1 and TRBJ2-7; 7 positions match TRBD1. CDR3 length equals 14 residues. Losses at the gene ends were 1 base for V and 0 bases for J; bases not matched to a gene: 3. Germline CDR1 is SQVTM and CDR2 is ANQGSEA. The CDR3 nucleotides are TGCAGCGTTGAAGGACAGGGAAGCTCCTACGAGCAGTACTTC. It translates to CSVEGQGSSYEQYF.

V gene TRBV6-5 combines with J gene TRBJ1-6; D gene ambiguous. Germline V lookup: CDR1 MNHEY, CDR2 SVGAGI. This CDR3 comprises 12 residues. V dropped 7 bases and J dropped 8 bases, with 9 bases sitting between them. CDR3 in amino acids: CASTNGDSPLHF. DNA of the CDR3: TGTGCCAGCACAAACGGAGATTCACCCCTCCACTTT.

The V gene is TRBV7-2, the J gene TRBJ1-4; possible D gene TRBD1, 6 bases. The V end was cut by 1 base, the J end by 15 bases, with 18 bases between. This CDR3 region has 14 residues. Germline V lookup: CDR1 SGHTA, CDR2 FQGNSA. The CDR3 spells CASSLGTIQGDVFF. CDR3 bases: TGTGCCAGCAGCTTAGGGACCATACAGGGTGACGTGTTTTTT.

J is TRBJ1-1 and V is TRBV4-3; D call uncertain. The CDR3 length is 13 residues. Trimming cost V 4 bases and J 6 bases, with 12 bases left between them. Germline V gives CDR1 LGHNA, CDR2 YSLEER. DNA for the CDR3: TGCGCCAGCAGCCGTGAAACCGGGTCTGAAGCTTTCTTT. Protein: CASSRETGSEAFF.

The chain has TRBV2 and TRBJ2-4, with 9 bases fitting TRBD1. This CDR3 region has 14 residues. The junction had 9 bases not matched to a gene; V was cut back by 10 bases and J by 5 bases. Germline CDR1 is SNHLY and CDR2 is FYNNEI. The CDR3 loop reads CATASGTGQNIQYF. For the CDR3, the DNA is TGTGCCACCGCGTCGGGGACAGGGCAAAACATTCAGTACTTC. Supplemented by reference TRBV2 and TRBJ2-4, the full variable domain reads EPEVTQTPSHQVTQMGQEVILRCVPISNHLYFYWYRQILGQKVEFLVSFYNNEISEKSEIFDDQFSVERPDGSNFTLKIRSTKLEDSAMYFCATASGTGQNIQYFGAGTRLSVL.

This rearrangement joins TRBV5-1 to TRBJ1-1; D ambiguous. Looked up from germline, CDR1 is SGHRS and CDR2 is YFSETQ. V lost 1 base and J lost 6, with 13 bases in between. The CDR3 covers 14 residues. CDR3 loop: CASSLTLRVSEAFF. Written as DNA, the CDR3 is TGCGCCAGCAGCTTGACCCTCCGGGTCTCTGAAGCTTTCTTT.

The genes are TRBV15 and TRBJ1-4; 12 bases align to TRBD1. V lost 1 base and J lost 11; bases outside the gene matches: 5. The V gene's germline CDR1 is LNHNV and CDR2 YYDKDF (reference sequence). The CDR3 is 15 amino acids. For the CDR3, the DNA is TGTGCCACCAGCAGAGTTGGGGACAGGGGGCTTAAACTGTTTTTT. It yields the protein CATSRVGDRGLKLFF.

V gene TRBV4-3 combines with J gene TRBJ1-1, with a weak D call TRBD1 (6 bases). Germline V CDR1 and CDR2: LGHNA, YSLEER. V lost 4 bases and J lost 0, with 12 bases in between. The CDR3 loop spans 15 amino acids. The CDR3 coding sequence is TGCGCCAGCAGCCCCGAACAGGGATTGAACACTGAAGCTTTCTTT. Residues: CASSPEQGLNTEAFF.

The chain recombines TRBV28 with TRBJ2-5, with a weak D call TRBD1 (6 bases). The better agreement between TRBJ2-7 and the DNA end casts doubt on the J call. This CDR3 spans 15 amino acids. Germline lookup yields CDR1 MDHEN and CDR2 SYDVKM. CDR3 nucleotide sequence: TGTGCCAGCAGCAGAGTAGGGACAAAGACCTACGAGCAGTACTTC. Its protein product is CASSRVGTKTYEQYF.

The chain has TRBV9 and TRBJ1-4; D is unresolved. Trimming pared 4 bases from V and 4 bases from J, leaving 14 bases between. The CDR3 spans 15 residues. CDR1 and CDR2 from the germline V gene are SGDLS and YYNGEE. The CDR3 DNA sequence: TGTGCCAGCAGCCTCTACGGGTCTCTTAATGAAAAACTGTTTTTT. It translates to CASSLYGSLNEKLFF.

The chain employs TRBV2 and TRBJ1-5; D remains ambiguous. The V end lost 1 base, the J end lost 0 bases, and 7 bases lay between the germline ends. Germline CDR1 reads SNHLY; CDR2 reads FYNNEI. This CDR3 contains 15 residues. CDR3: CASSEGVISNQPQHF. CDR3 coding DNA: TGTGCCAGCAGTGAAGGCGTAATTAGCAATCAGCCCCAGCATTTT.

The rearrangement links TRBV30 to TRBJ2-2, with 16 bases aligning to TRBD2. Losses at the gene ends were 6 bases for V and 2 bases for J; bases not matched to a gene: 9. Germline CDR1 is GTSNPN and CDR2 is SVGIG (reference sequence). The CDR3 totals 18 residues. Here the CDR3 DNA reads TGTGCCTGCACAGCGGGACTAGCGGGGGGGACTAACACCGGGGAGCTGTTTTTT. Amino acid sequence: CACTAGLAGGTNTGELFF. The variable domain in full, with the rest retrieved from reference TRBV30 and TRBJ2-2, is SQTIHQWPATLVQPVGSPLSLECTVEGTSNPNLYWYRQAAGRGLQLLFYSVGIGQISSEVPQNLSASRPQDRQFILSSKKLLLSDSGFYLCACTAGLAGGTNTGELFFGEGSRLTVL.

This chain joins TRBV5-5 and TRBJ1-5; TRBD1 agrees at 12 bases. J gave up 7 bases and V 5 bases, and 4 bases lay outside the gene matches. This CDR3 has 14 residues. Germline V lookup: CDR1 SGHKS, CDR2 YYEKEE (reference sequence). The CDR3 is CASSWGQGAQPQHF. CDR3 nucleotide sequence: TGTGCCAGCAGTTGGGGACAGGGGGCCCAGCCCCAGCATTTT.

This chain connects TRBV6-5 to TRBJ1-1; D is unresolved. Germline V gene data show CDR1 as MNHEY and CDR2 as SVGAGI. CDR3 length: 13 amino acids. With 6 bases removed from V and 1 base from J, the gap between germline ends came to 9 bases. CDR3 in amino acids: CASSTPGNTEAFF. The CDR3 DNA reads TGTGCCAGCAGCACCCCGGGGAACACTGAAGCTTTCTTT.

The CDR3 reads CASSFLAGGDWNSYEQYF. Written as DNA, the CDR3 is TGTGCCAGCAGTTTCCTCGCGGGGGGGGACTGGAACTCCTACGAGCAGTACTTC. The chain employs TRBV28 and TRBJ2-7, with 9 nucleotides matching TRBD2. This CDR3 has 18 residues. Per the germline V gene, CDR1 is MDHEN and CDR2 is SYDVKM. V shed 3 bases, J shed 0 bases, and the junction held 12 bases outside the gene matches.

The chain employs TRBV18 and TRBJ2-5, with D possibly TRBD1 on 5 matching bases. The germline CDR1 and CDR2 sequences are KGHSH and LQKENI. The CDR3 extends over 15 amino acids. Trimming removed 4 bases at V and 11 bases at J, with 23 bases between. The CDR3 region has the DNA TGTGCCAGCTCACTGGACCAGGGTTCGCTGATGGAGCAGTACTTC. Residues: CASSLDQGSLMEQYF.

The rearrangement joins TRBV5-8 to TRBJ2-1; 12 bases agree with TRBD2. V gave up 0 bases and J gave up 0 bases; unmatched junction bases: 1. CDR3 size: 17 residues. CDR1 and CDR2 from the germline V gene are SGHTS and YDEGEE. CDR3: CASSLGTSGISYNEQFF. The CDR3 coding sequence is TGTGCCAGCAGCTTGGGGACTAGCGGGATCTCCTACAATGAGCAGTTCTTC.

The chain joins TRBV2 to TRBJ1-2, with 7 positions matching TRBD1. Trimming removed 7 bases from V and 4 bases from J; junction bases left unmatched: 6. The CDR3 consists of 13 residues. Germline CDR1 is SNHLY and CDR2 is FYNNEI. The CDR3: CASKTGDTYGYTF. The CDR3 nucleotides read TGTGCCAGCAAAACAGGGGATACCTATGGCTACACCTTC.

The CDR3 sequence: CASSPSGATPETQYF. In DNA form, the CDR3 reads TGTGCCAGCTCACCATCTGGGGCCACACCAGAGACCCAGTACTTC. This rearrangement joins TRBV18 to TRBJ2-5; D may be TRBD1 (5 bases). CDR3 length: 15 residues. V lost 2 bases to trimming and J lost 4 bases, with 14 bases between them. The germline gives CDR1 KGHSH, CDR2 LQKENI.

This clone has just one count. The gene calls are TRBV4-1 and TRBJ1-2, with TRBD1 matching 8 bases. Trimming took 2 bases from V and 6 from J; bases not matched to a gene: 8. This CDR3 is 15 amino acids long. Looked up from germline, CDR1 is MGHRA and CDR2 is YSYEKL. The CDR3 loop is CASSQPGQGRNGYTF. The CDR3 region has the DNA TGCGCCAGCAGCCAACCCGGACAGGGAAGAAATGGCTACACCTTC.